The rows below give T cell receptor beta chains drawn from one sample of a study of blood T cell repertoires in COVID-19. The repertoire was sequenced with immunoSEQ multiplex PCR; TCRdb's copy has only in-frame clones and lacks some. The repertoire includes more than 150,000 clones, less than 85% of them detected once, and roughly 7.1% sits in the top ten. Sequences were obtained from peripheral blood. The receptors derive from a human donor in a cohort sampled during active COVID-19. The CDR3 runs from the conserved cysteine through the conserved F or W. D genes are given only for firm matches. Rows give clone size only sometimes, using once, few, many, or a class for an expanded clone.

D gene	V gene	J gene	clone size	CDR3 DNA	CDR3 protein
TRBD2	TRBV29-1	TRBJ2-1	NA	TGCAGCGTTGACGGGCCGGGACTAGCGGGGGGTAGGACCTACAATGAGCAGTTCTTC	CSVDGPGLAGGRTYNEQFF
NA	TRBV5-1	TRBJ1-3	NA	TGCGCCAGCAGCTTGGCGCAGGTCCGCTCTGGAAACACCATATATTTT	CASSLAQVRSGNTIYF
NA	TRBV27	TRBJ2-5	few	TGTGCCAGCAGTTTAATATACCAAGAGACCCAGTACTTC	CASSLIYQETQYF
TRBD1	TRBV7-3	TRBJ1-2	NA	TGTGCCAGCAGCCCGACAGGGCTGGAAGGCTACACCTTC	CASSPTGLEGYTF
TRBD2	TRBV20-1	TRBJ2-7	NA	TGCAGTGCTAGCGGGGGGTACGAGCAGTACTTC	CSASGGYEQYF
NA	TRBV9	TRBJ2-2	NA	TGTGCCAGCAGCGTAGCCGGGGTGGGTCCGTCCCGGCCCGGGGAGCTGTTTTTT	CASSVAGVGPSRPGELFF
NA	TRBV5-4	TRBJ1-2	NA	TGTGCCAGCAAACAGGGTGGCTATGGCTACACCTTC	CASKQGGYGYTF
NA	TRBV7-3	TRBJ1-1	few	TGTGCCAGCAGCTCTGACCCTGGCAGGGGACGAGCTTTCTTT	CASSSDPGRGRAFF
NA	TRBV6-5	TRBJ1-4	NA	TGTGCCAGCAGTACCGGGGGGCGGAGTGAAAAACTGTTTTTT	CASSTGGRSEKLFF
NA	TRBV4-1	TRBJ1-2	NA	TGCGCCAGCAGCCAAGAGGATGGGAGGGGAAGCGGCTACACCTTC	CASSQEDGRGSGYTF
NA	TRBV19	TRBJ1-5	NA	TGTGCCAGTAGTATACGGGGAAGGGATCAGCCCCAGCATTTT	CASSIRGRDQPQHF
NA	TRBV5-5	TRBJ1-4	NA	TGTGCCAGCAGCTTGACAACAACTAATGAAAAACTGTTTTTT	CASSLTTTNEKLFF
TRBD1	TRBV12-5	TRBJ1-6	NA	TGTGCTAGTGGCTACGGACAGGGAGTGTATTCACCCCTCCACTTT	CASGYGQGVYSPLHF
TRBD2	TRBV27	TRBJ2-7	NA	TGTGCCAGCAGTTTAGCGGGGGAAACCTTCTACGAGCAGTACTTC	CASSLAGETFYEQYF
NA	TRBV30	TRBJ2-3	NA	TGTGCCTGGAGTTTCGTGGGGGGAGATACGCAGTATTTT	CAWSFVGGDTQYF
TRBD1	TRBV19	TRBJ1-2	NA	TGTGCCAGTAGGGGATCAACAGGGGCGGGCTACACCTTC	CASRGSTGAGYTF